These T cell receptor beta chains were read from a single sample in a study of blood T cell repertoires in COVID-19. Clones were sequenced by immunoSEQ multiplex PCR, and TCRdb holds only the in-frame ones, with some missing. The repertoire holds approximately 85,000 clones, with 85% to 95% as singletons. The sample comprised peripheral blood. Receptors were obtained from a woman aged 60-75 years with active COVID-19. Each CDR3 is given with its conserved first and last residue.

TRBV24-1,TRBJ1-6,13,CATRDTNNSPLHF
TRBV19,TRBJ2-5,15,CASSIDRGAWETQYF
TRBV25-1,TRBJ2-1,17,CASSERLGVGSYNEQFF
TRBV6-5,TRBJ1-1,15,CASNYVSAGDTEAFF
TRBV11-1,TRBJ2-5,16,CASSLGPGGKRETQYF
TRBV7-9,TRBJ2-5,15,CASSLGLRAQETQYF
TRBV12-3/TRBV12-4,TRBJ1-2,13,CASSFNLNYGYTF
TRBV19,TRBJ1-1,13,CASSQRDRFEAFF
TRBV5-1,TRBJ2-3,13,CASREAGADTQYF
TRBV9,TRBJ2-1,16,CASSVAGLAGVSEQFF
TRBV12-5,TRBJ1-3,11,CASGLGNTIYF
TRBV19,TRBJ1-5,14,CATSDQGGNQPQHF
TRBV29-1,TRBJ1-2,14,CSVGGVTLDYGYTF
TRBV12-5,TRBJ1-3,16,CASGLAFDRWGNTIYF
TRBV3-1/TRBV3-2,TRBJ1-2,14,CASSQTTVLHGYTF
TRBV28,TRBJ2-3,14,CASSSPLAGTLQYF
TRBV6-1,TRBJ2-6,18,CASSERGIGTSGANVLTF
TRBV9,TRBJ2-7,14,CASSGTGGAYEQYF
TRBV27,TRBJ2-7,15,CASSLLPGGAYEQYF
TRBV28,TRBJ2-4,18,CASRRPRQGPNDENIQYF
TRBV28,TRBJ1-5,14,CASSAHRGNQPQHF
TRBV7-9,TRBJ1-2,14,CASSLEGQSHGYTF
TRBV18,TRBJ1-1,14,CASSPTGRATEAFF
TRBV11-2,TRBJ2-2,16,CASSFGLASNTGELFF
TRBV7-9,TRBJ1-1,16,CASSQTGAVPTGEAFF
TRBV5-1,TRBJ1-5,15,CASSLDGISNQPQHF
TRBV4-1,TRBJ2-6,18,CASSQDSSGVKGANVLTF
TRBV7-9,TRBJ2-1,18,CASSLLVRGGVPYNEQFF
TRBV6-6,TRBJ2-7,16,CASSSGGGGEDYEQYF
TRBV18,TRBJ1-1,14,CASSPMGRGVEAFF
TRBV11-3,TRBJ2-2,15,CASSPRQGATGELFF
TRBV5-1,TRBJ1-2,14,CASSQATGNSGYTF
TRBV11-2,TRBJ2-2,16,CASLGFGRYNTGELFF
TRBV10-2,TRBJ2-4,19,CASSASGGADGLAKNIQYF
TRBV15,TRBJ1-1,14,CATSGGQLNTEAFF
TRBV9,TRBJ2-1,15,CASSAPGGAYNEQFF
TRBV10-3,TRBJ2-3,14,CAISAQGAQDTQYF
TRBV28,TRBJ2-5,12,CASTSNVGAQYF
TRBV7-2,TRBJ2-5,14,CASSGSRVGETQYF
TRBV19,TRBJ1-1,13,CASSLEQNTEAFF
TRBV30,TRBJ2-7,16,CAWSGSGTASSYEQYF
TRBV7-8,TRBJ2-1,16,CASTGPAGGLYNEQFF
TRBV4-3,TRBJ2-1,15,CASSQTGPGDNKQFF
TRBV6-2/TRBV6-3,TRBJ2-1,17,CASSYPDRVRSYNEQFF
TRBV6-6,TRBJ2-1,14,CASSPDRVGHEQFF
TRBV4-1,TRBJ1-2,15,CASSLLGGTYYGYTF
TRBV27,TRBJ1-1,16,CASSLEGREAYSEAFF